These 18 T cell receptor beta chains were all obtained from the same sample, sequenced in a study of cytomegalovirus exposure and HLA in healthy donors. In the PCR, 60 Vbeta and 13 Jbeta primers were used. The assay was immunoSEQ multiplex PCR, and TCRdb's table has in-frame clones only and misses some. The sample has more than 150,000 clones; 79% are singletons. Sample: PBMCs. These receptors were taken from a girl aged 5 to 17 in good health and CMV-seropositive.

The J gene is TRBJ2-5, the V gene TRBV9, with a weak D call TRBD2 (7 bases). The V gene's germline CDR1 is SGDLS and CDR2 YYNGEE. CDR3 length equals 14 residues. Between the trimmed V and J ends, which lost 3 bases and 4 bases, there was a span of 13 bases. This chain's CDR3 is CASSAGGVGETQYF. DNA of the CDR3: TGTGCCAGCAGCGCGGGGGGCGTCGGAGAGACCCAGTACTTC.

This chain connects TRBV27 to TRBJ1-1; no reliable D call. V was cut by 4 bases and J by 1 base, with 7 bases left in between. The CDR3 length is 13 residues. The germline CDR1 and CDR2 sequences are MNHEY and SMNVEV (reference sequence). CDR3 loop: CASSYRGNTEAFF. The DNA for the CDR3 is TGTGCCAGCAGTTACCGGGGGAACACTGAAGCTTTCTTT.

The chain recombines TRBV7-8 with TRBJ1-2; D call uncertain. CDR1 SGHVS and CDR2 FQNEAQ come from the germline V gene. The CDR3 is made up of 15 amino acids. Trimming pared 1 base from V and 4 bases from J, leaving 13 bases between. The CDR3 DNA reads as TGTGCCAGCAGCTTAGTTCCGGAGGAATCCTATGGCTACACCTTC. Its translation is CASSLVPEESYGYTF. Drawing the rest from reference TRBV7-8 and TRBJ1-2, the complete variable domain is GAGVSQSPRYKVAKRGQDVALRCDPISGHVSLFWYQQALGQGPEFLTYFQNEAQLDKSGLPSDRFFAERPEGSVSTLKIQRTQQEDSAVYLCASSLVPEESYGYTFGSGTRLTVV.

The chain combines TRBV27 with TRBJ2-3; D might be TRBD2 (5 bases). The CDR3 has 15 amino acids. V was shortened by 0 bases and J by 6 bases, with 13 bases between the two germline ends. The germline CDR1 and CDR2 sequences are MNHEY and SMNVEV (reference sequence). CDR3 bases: TGTGCCAGCAGTTTATCGATGGCACTAGTGGATACGCAGTATTTT. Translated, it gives CASSLSMALVDTQYF.

The chain's CDR3 is CASSQRGGKNIQYF. DNA of the CDR3: TGTGCCAGCAGCCAGCGGGGGGGAAAAAACATTCAGTACTTC. The chain has TRBV6-5 and TRBJ2-4; 10 nucleotides match TRBD2. The CDR3 extends over 14 amino acids. V lost 6 bases, J lost 4 bases, and 3 bases stayed unmatched. The germline CDR1 and CDR2 sequences are MNHEY and SVGAGI.

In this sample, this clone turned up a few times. The CDR3 nucleotides are TGCGCCAGCAGCCAAGTGTCATCCGGGGAGCAGTACTTC. Its translation: CASSQVSSGEQYF. The chain uses TRBV4-1 and TRBJ2-7; no clear D. The germline V and J ends were trimmed by 1 base and 7 bases, with 11 bases remaining between them. CDR1 is MGHRA and CDR2 is YSYEKL in the germline V gene. The CDR3 runs to 13 residues.

CDR3 amino acids: CASSLDWRGDGQYF. The DNA of the CDR3 is TGTGCCAGCAGCTTAGACTGGCGGGGGGACGGGCAGTACTTC. This chain joins TRBV11-3 and TRBJ2-7; 8 nucleotides align to TRBD2. Germline values: CDR1 SGHNT, CDR2 YENEEA. V shed 0 bases, J shed 9 bases, and the junction held 7 bases outside the gene matches. The CDR3 consists of 14 residues.

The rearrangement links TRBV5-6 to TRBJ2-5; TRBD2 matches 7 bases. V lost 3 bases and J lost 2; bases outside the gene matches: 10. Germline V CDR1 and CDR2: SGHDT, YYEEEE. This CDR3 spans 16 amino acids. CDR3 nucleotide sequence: TGTGCCAGCAGCTCCGGGGTTCGGGGGGAGCAAGAGACCCAGTACTTC. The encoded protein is CASSSGVRGEQETQYF.

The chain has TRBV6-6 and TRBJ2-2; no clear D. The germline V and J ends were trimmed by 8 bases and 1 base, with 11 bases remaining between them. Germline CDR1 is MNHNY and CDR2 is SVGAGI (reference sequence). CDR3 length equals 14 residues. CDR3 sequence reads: CASSSYLNTGELFF. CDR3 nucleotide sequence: TGTGCCAGCTCCAGTTACCTGAACACCGGGGAGCTGTTTTTT.

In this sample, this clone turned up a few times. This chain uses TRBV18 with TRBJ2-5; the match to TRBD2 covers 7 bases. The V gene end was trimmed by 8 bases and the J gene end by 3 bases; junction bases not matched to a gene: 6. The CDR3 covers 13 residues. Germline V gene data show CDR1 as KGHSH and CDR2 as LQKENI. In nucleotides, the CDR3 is TGTGCCAGCACTCGACGGGGGGAAGAGACCCAGTACTTC. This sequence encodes CASTRRGEETQYF.

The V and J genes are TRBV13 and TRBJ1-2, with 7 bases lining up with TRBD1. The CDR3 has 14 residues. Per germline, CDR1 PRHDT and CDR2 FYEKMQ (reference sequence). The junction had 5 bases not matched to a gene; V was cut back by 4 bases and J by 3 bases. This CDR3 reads CASSSDREDYGYTF. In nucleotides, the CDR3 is TGTGCCAGCAGCTCCGACAGGGAGGACTATGGCTACACCTTC.

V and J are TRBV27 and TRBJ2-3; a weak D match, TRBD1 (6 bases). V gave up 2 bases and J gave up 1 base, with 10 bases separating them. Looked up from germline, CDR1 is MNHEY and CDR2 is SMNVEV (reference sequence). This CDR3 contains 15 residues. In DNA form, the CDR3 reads TGTGCCAGCAGTTTAATTAGGACAGGCACAGATACGCAGTATTTT. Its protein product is CASSLIRTGTDTQYF.

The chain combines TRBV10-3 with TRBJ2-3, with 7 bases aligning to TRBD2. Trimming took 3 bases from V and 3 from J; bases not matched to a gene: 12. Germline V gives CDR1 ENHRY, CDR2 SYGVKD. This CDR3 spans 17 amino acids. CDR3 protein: CAISESLTSRVTDTQYF. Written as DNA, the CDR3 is TGTGCCATCAGTGAATCATTGACTAGCCGGGTTACAGATACGCAGTATTTT.

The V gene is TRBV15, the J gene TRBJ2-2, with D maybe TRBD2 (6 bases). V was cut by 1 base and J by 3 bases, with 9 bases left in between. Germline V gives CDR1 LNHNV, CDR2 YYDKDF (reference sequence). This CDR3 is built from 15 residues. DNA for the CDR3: TGTGCCACCAGCAGAGGGGGGGTTGACACCGGGGAGCTGTTTTTT. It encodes CATSRGGVDTGELFF.

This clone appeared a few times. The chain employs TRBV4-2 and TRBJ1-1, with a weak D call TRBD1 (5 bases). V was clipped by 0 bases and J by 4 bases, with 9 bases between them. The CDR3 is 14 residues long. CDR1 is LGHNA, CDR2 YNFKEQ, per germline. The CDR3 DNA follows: TGTGCCAGCAGCCAAGAGGCAGGGATCACTGAAGCTTTCTTT. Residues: CASSQEAGITEAFF.

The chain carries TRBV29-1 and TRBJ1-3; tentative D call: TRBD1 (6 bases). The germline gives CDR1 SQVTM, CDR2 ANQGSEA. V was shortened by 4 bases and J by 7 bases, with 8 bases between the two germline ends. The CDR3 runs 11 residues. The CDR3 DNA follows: TGCAGCGTTGGAACAGGGAACACCATATATTTT. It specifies CSVGTGNTIYF.

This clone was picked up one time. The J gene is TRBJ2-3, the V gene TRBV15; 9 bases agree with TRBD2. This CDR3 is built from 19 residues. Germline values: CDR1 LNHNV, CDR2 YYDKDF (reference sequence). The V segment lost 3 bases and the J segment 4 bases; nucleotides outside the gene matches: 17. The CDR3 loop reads CATSSSSLGGGARADTQYF. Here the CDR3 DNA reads TGTGCCACCAGCAGCTCGTCTCTGGGCGGGGGGGCCAGGGCAGATACGCAGTATTTT.

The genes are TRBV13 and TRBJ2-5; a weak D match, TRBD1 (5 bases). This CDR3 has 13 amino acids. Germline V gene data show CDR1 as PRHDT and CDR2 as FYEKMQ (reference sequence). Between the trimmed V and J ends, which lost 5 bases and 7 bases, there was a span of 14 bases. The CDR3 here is CASSPRDYGTQYF. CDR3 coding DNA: TGTGCCAGCAGCCCCAGGGATTACGGGACCCAGTACTTC.